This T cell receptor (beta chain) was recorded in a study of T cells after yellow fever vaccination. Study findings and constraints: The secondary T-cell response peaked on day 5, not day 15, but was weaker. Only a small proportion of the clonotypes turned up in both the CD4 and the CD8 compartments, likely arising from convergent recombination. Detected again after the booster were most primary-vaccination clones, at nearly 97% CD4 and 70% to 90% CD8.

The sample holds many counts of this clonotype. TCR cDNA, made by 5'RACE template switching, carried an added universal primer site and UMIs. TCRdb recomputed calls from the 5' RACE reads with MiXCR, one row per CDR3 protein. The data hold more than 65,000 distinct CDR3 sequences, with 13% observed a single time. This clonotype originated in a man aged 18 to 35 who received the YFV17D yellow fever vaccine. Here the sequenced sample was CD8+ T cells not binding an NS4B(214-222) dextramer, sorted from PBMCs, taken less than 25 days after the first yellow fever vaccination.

For the CDR3, the DNA is TGCGCCAGCAGCCAAGGCGTTGGGACCGACACTGAAGCTTTCTTT. Its translation: CASSQGVGTDTEAFF. V and J are TRBV4-1 and TRBJ1-1; tentative D call: TRBD1 (5 bases). Germline assignment: CDR1 MGHRA and CDR2 YSYEKL. The CDR3 contains 15 residues. V lost 1 base, J lost 3 bases, and 12 bases lay in between.